The T cell receptor beta chain under discussion was sequenced for a study of beta chain features in type 1 diabetes. Note on this clone: What it recognizes is unknown.

A sort by CD45RO/CCR7/CD25/CD127/CD95/CD27 yielded CD4+ naive, central memory, regulatory and stem cell-like memory cells. Sorting produced populations that all topped 95% purity. The junction had 1 base not matched to a gene; V was cut back by 1 base and J by 2 bases. The germline CDR1 and CDR2 sequences are MGHRA and YSYEKL. The CDR3 contains 16 residues. Expressed TCRB transcripts were sequenced because the isolated RNA had all been reverse transcribed beforehand. Using immunoSEQ multiplex PCR, the repertoire was profiled, and TCRdb retains in-frame clones only, with some absent. This sample has more than 350,000 clones, with about an eighth found just once. Study results and limitations: TCRB CDR3 length was moderately but significantly reduced in all four CD4+ subsets of Type 1 diabetes patients.

The chain employs TRBV4-1 and TRBJ2-6, with 8 positions matching TRBD1. This clonotype was obtained from a woman between 18 and 29 years old in good health. The specimen sequenced was naive CD4+ T cells from blood. The DNA for the CDR3 is TGCGCCAGCAGCCAAGGACAGGGGACTGGGGCCAACGTCCTGACTTTC. Encoded protein: CASSQGQGTGANVLTF.